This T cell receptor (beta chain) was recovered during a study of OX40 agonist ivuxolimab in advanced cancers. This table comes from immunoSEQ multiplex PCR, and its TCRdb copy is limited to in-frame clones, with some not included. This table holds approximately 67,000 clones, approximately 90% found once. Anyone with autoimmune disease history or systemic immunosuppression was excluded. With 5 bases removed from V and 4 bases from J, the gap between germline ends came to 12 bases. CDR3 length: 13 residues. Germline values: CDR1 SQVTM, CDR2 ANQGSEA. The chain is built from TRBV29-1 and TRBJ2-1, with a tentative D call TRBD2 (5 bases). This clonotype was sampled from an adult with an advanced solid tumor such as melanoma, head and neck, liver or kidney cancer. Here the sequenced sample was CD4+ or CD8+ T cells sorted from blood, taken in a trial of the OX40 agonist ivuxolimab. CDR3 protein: CSVSPLVYNEQFF. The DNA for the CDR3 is TGCAGCGTTTCCCCACTAGTTTACAATGAGCAGTTCTTC.